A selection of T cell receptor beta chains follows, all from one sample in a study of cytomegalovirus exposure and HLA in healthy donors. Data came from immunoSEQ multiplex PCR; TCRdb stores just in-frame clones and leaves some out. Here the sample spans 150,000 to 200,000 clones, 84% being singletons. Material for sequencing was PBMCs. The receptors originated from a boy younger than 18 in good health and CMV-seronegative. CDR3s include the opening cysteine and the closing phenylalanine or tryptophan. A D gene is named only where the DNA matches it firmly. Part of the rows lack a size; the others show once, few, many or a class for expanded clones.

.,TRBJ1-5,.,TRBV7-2,CASSLPGIGQPQHF,TGTGCCAGCAGCTTACCAGGGATAGGTCAGCCCCAGCATTTT
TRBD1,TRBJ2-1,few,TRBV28,CASRISGTGNYNEQFF,TGTGCCAGCAGGATTTCCGGGACAGGGAACTACAATGAGCAGTTCTTC
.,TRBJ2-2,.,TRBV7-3,CASSLISRGELFF,TGTGCCAGCAGCTTAATATCCCGCGGGGAGCTGTTTTTT
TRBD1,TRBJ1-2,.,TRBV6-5,CASKDRGYGYTF,TGTGCCAGCAAGGACAGGGGCTATGGCTACACCTTC
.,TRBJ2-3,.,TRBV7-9,CASSHESTDTQYF,TGTGCCAGCAGCCATGAGAGCACAGATACGCAGTATTTT
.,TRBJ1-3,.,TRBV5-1,CASSYARSSGNTIYF,TGCGCCAGCAGCTACGCGAGGTCCTCTGGAAACACCATATATTTT
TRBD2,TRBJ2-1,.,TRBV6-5,CASRQRGAFFEQFF,TGTGCCAGCAGACAGCGGGGGGCCTTCTTTGAGCAGTTCTTC
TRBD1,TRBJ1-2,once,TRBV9,CASSRQGAIGYGYTF,TGTGCCAGCAGCAGACAGGGGGCCATAGGTTATGGCTACACCTTC
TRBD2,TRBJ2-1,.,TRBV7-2,CASSRGLAGGPGNEQFF,TGTGCCAGCAGTCGAGGACTAGCGGGGGGGCCGGGTAATGAGCAGTTCTTC
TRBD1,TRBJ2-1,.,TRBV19,CASSDLLGQGYNEQFF,TGTGCCAGTAGTGATCTTTTGGGACAGGGCTACAATGAGCAGTTCTTC
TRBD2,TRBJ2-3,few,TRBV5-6,CASSRRGLAGGRATDTQYF,TGTGCCAGCAGCCGCCGAGGACTAGCGGGAGGGAGGGCCACAGATACGCAGTATTTT
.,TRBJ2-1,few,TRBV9,CASSVVQGTEQFF,TGTGCCAGCAGCGTAGTTCAGGGTACCGAGCAGTTCTTC
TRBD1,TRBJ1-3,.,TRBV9,CASSPQGLSGNTIYF,TGTGCCAGCAGCCCACAGGGGCTCTCTGGAAACACCATATATTTT
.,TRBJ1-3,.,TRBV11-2,CASSLGNSYSGNTIYF,TGTGCCAGCAGCTTAGGCAACTCCTACTCTGGAAACACCATATATTTT
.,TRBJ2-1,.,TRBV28,CASSLGGGEWNEQFF,TGTGCCAGCAGTTTGGGTGGGGGCGAGTGGAATGAGCAGTTCTTC
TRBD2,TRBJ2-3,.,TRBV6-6,CASTPGHSGMLYTQYF,TGTGCCAGCACCCCGGGGCATAGCGGGATGCTTTATACGCAGTATTTT
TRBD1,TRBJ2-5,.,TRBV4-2,CASSQDLGLQGAHQETQYF,TGTGCCAGCAGCCAAGATTTGGGGTTACAGGGGGCTCACCAAGAGACCCAGTACTTC
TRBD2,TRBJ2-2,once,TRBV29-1,CSVGLAGGTNTGELFF,TGCAGCGTTGGACTAGCGGGAGGTACGAACACCGGGGAGCTGTTTTTT
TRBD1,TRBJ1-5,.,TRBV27,CASSFQGALQPQHF,TGTGCCAGCAGTTTCCAGGGGGCTCTTCAGCCCCAGCATTTT
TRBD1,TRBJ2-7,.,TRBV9,CASSEQGGTYEQYF,TGTGCCAGCAGCGAACAGGGGGGCACCTACGAGCAGTACTTC